This entry lists 15 T cell receptor beta chains sequenced from one sample in a study of blood T cells in healthy people across ages. The authors ran a second PCR of 7 to 11 cycles using a sample-barcoded 5' primer and a J-beta primer mix. Each CDR3 protein gets one entry after TCRdb re-called the 5' RACE reads with MiXCR. The sample lists around 580,000 distinct CDR3 sequences, around 48% occurring once. The sequencing sample was made of blood. These receptors were obtained from an elderly man in good health.

This clonotype was counted ten times or more. This rearrangement joins TRBV29-1 to TRBJ2-5; D perhaps matches TRBD1 (6 bases). V gave up 6 bases and J gave up 5 bases, with 13 bases separating them. The CDR3 covers 12 residues. CDR1 is SQVTM, CDR2 ANQGSEA, per germline. Here the CDR3 reads CSVGTYGETQYF. CDR3 coding DNA: TGCAGCGTCGGGACATATGGGGAGACCCAGTACTTC.

This chain uses TRBV5-1 with TRBJ2-7; TRBD1 aligns across 10 bases. The CDR3 has 14 residues. V shed 4 bases, J shed 2 bases, and the junction held 3 bases outside the gene matches. The germline V gene has CDR1 SGHRS and CDR2 YFSETQ. As DNA, the CDR3 is TGCGCCAGCAGCCGGGACAGGGGAACCTACGAGCAGTACTTC. Protein: CASSRDRGTYEQYF.

This clonotype has a handful of counts. This chain uses TRBV5-1 with TRBJ2-7; 8 bases are a match to TRBD1. Germline CDR1 is SGHRS and CDR2 is YFSETQ. With 4 bases clipped from V and 5 bases from J, the junction kept 8 bases outside the gene matches. The CDR3 runs 14 residues. The DNA for the CDR3 is TGCGCCAGCAGCGTAAGAGACAGGGGAAACGAGCAGTACTTC. This gives the protein CASSVRDRGNEQYF.

This clonotype was found a few times. The gene calls are TRBV7-2 and TRBJ2-3, with D possibly TRBD2 on 6 matching bases. Germline-derived CDR1 and CDR2 are SGHTA and FQGNSA. Deletions cut 7 bases from V and 7 bases from J, with 21 bases between. This CDR3 is built from 15 residues. For the CDR3, the DNA is TGTGCCAGCACCTCATATAGCGGAGCGGAATATACGCAGTATTTT. Translating it yields CASTSYSGAEYTQYF.

The chain is built from TRBV3-1 and TRBJ2-1; D possibly corresponds to TRBD2 (5 bases). The germline V gene has CDR1 LGHDT and CDR2 YNNKEL (reference sequence). The CDR3 is 13 residues long. V lost 1 base and J lost 6, with 7 bases in between. CDR3 amino acids: CASSQVRGNEQFF. The CDR3, as DNA: TGTGCCAGCAGCCAAGTTCGGGGCAATGAGCAGTTCTTC.

V usage is TRBV4-3 and J usage is TRBJ2-2, with TRBD2 matching over 10 bases. CDR3 size: 18 residues. V trimming: 4 bases; J trimming: 6 bases; junction bases outside the gene matches: 14. Germline V CDR1 and CDR2: LGHNA, YSLEER. The CDR3 reads CASSLKAGGPSVAGELFF. CDR3 sequence (DNA): TGCGCCAGCAGCCTGAAAGCGGGAGGGCCTTCGGTTGCCGGGGAGCTGTTTTTT.

This sequence joins TRBV5-6 and TRBJ2-5; no clear D. The CDR3 loop spans 12 amino acids. V was shortened by 3 bases and J by 5 bases, with 8 bases between the two germline ends. From germline, CDR1 is SGHDT and CDR2 YYEEEE. The CDR3 sequence: CASSSTLETQYF. The CDR3 DNA follows: TGTGCCAGCAGCTCTACCTTGGAGACCCAGTACTTC.

This clonotype has a handful of counts. V is TRBV7-8 and J is TRBJ2-1, with TRBD2 matching over 12 bases. Trimming at V came to 8 bases and at J to 6 bases, leaving 8 bases not matched to a gene. From germline, CDR1 is SGHVS and CDR2 FQNEAQ. This CDR3 has 15 amino acids. In nucleotides, the CDR3 is TGTGCCAGCGACCTACTAGCGGGAGGTGCCAATGAGCAGTTCTTC. Its translation is CASDLLAGGANEQFF.

This clonotype was counted only a few times. The chain is built from TRBV4-3 and TRBJ1-2, with 7 bases that match TRBD1. Germline V lookup: CDR1 LGHNA, CDR2 YSLEER. V was pared by 5 bases and J by 7 bases, with 10 bases of the junction left unmatched. This CDR3 has 14 amino acids. The CDR3: CASSTRDRSFGYTF. The CDR3 nucleotides read TGCGCCAGCAGCACCCGGGACAGATCGTTTGGCTACACCTTC.

This clonotype occurred many times. The chain recombines TRBV20-1 with TRBJ2-7, with D maybe TRBD1 (6 bases). Trimming took off 5 bases at V and 5 bases at J, with 16 bases between the two ends. Germline CDR1 DFQATT, CDR2 SNEGSKA (reference sequence). The CDR3 extends over 13 amino acids. The CDR3 bases are TGCAGTGCTTCCCCGCCACAGGGCCACGAGCAGTACTTC. Translating gives CSASPPQGHEQYF.

This clonotype was counted a few times. The chain links TRBV15 to TRBJ2-7, with a tentative D call TRBD2 (5 bases). V was cut by 0 bases and J by 3 bases, with 12 bases left in between. Germline CDR1 and CDR2: LNHNV and YYDKDF (reference sequence). This CDR3 spans 15 amino acids. Written as DNA, the CDR3 is TGTGCCACCAGCAGAGATGAGGGTCCCTACTACGAGCAGTACTTC. This translates into CATSRDEGPYYEQYF.

V usage is TRBV28 and J usage is TRBJ1-5; D might be TRBD1 (6 bases). Germline assignment: CDR1 MDHEN and CDR2 SYDVKM. With 8 bases removed from V and 4 bases from J, the gap between germline ends came to 15 bases. This CDR3 is built from 14 residues. This CDR3 reads CASSGTLGNQPQHF. The CDR3 DNA is TGTGCCAGCTCCGGGACATTGGGGAATCAGCCCCAGCATTTT.

This chain uses TRBV7-2 with TRBJ2-5, with TRBD2 as a possible D gene (5 bases). The better agreement between TRBJ2-7 and the DNA end casts doubt on the J call. CDR1 is SGHTA and CDR2 is FQGNSA in the germline V gene. This CDR3 spans 15 amino acids. CDR3 in amino acids: CASSPQGLGIYEQYF. CDR3 bases: TGTGCCAGCAGCCCTCAAGGACTGGGTATATACGAGCAGTACTTC.

This clonotype was found a few times. The chain has TRBV9 and TRBJ2-7; D not resolved. Trimming cost V 3 bases and J 2 bases, with 0 bases left between them. From germline, CDR1 is SGDLS and CDR2 YYNGEE. This CDR3 has 10 residues. The CDR3 coding sequence is TGTGCCAGCAGCGCCTACGAGCAGTACTTC. Translated: CASSAYEQYF.

This clonotype was recorded a few times. The rearrangement joins TRBV20-1 to TRBJ2-1, with a weak D call TRBD1 (5 bases). V was clipped by 3 bases and J by 5 bases, with 8 bases between them. Germline V gives CDR1 DFQATT, CDR2 SNEGSKA (reference sequence). The CDR3 consists of 12 residues. For the CDR3, the DNA is TGCAGTGCTAGTAGGGGAAACAATGAGCAGTTCTTC. It codes for CSASRGNNEQFF.